This T cell receptor (beta chain) was captured by sequencing in a study of CD8+CD57+ T cells in acquired aplastic anemia. Study background: When averaged, DNA from sorted CD4+ and CD8+ cells came to approximately 3 ug. Where healthy donors were concerned, CD4+ cells averaged about 11 million reads.

In this sample, this clonotype turned up a few times. Its antigen is still unknown. This CDR3 has 16 residues. V was shortened by 4 bases and J by 4 bases, with 18 bases between the two germline ends. CDR1 and CDR2 from the germline V gene are KGHDR and SFDVKD. The TCR beta profiling, which covered VDJ combination and CDR3 sequence, was carried out using genomic DNA as the template. TCRdb fed the reads into MiXCR, producing one record per CDR3 protein. The data show some 190,000 distinct CDR3 sequences, approximately 50% seen once. Whole-study findings and limits: CD8+ Simpson's diversity in patients was not significantly different from that in controls. Roughly 27 sequences, all CD8+ CDR3, were shared between patients and controls.

Sequencing was performed on sorted CD4+, CD8+, or CD8+CD57+ T cells (not recorded which) from PBMCs. The gene calls are TRBV24-1 and TRBJ1-2; D is unclear. The sequence came from a human donor in good health, serving as a control. As DNA, the CDR3 is TGTGCCACCAGTGAGCTAGGGCCAGCTCCAATCTATGGCTACACCTTC. The encoded protein is CATSELGPAPIYGYTF.